This passage covers 5 T cell receptor beta chains from one sample sequenced in a study of T-cell memory formation after mild COVID-19. TCRdb recomputed calls from the 5' RACE reads with MiXCR, one row per CDR3 protein. The sample has under 300,000 distinct CDR3 sequences, approximately 16% seen once. Material for sequencing was PBMCs or a T cell subset sorted from them (not recorded which). The receptors were sampled from a young man who had mild COVID-19 (a few samples of this study predate the infection). Cell type and time point are not known.

The gene calls are TRBV12-3 or TRBV12-4 and TRBJ1-5, with 9 positions matching TRBD1. V trimming: 6 bases; J trimming: 6 bases; junction bases outside the gene matches: 6. CDR3 size: 14 residues. The CDR3 sequence is CASSTQGAGQPQHF. In nucleotides, the CDR3 is TGTGCCAGCAGCACACAGGGGGCGGGTCAGCCCCAGCATTTT.

This clonotype has ten or more counts. The chain uses TRBV20-1 and TRBJ2-3; 8 bases align to TRBD2. Germline lookup yields CDR1 DFQATT and CDR2 SNEGSKA (reference sequence). Losses at the gene ends were 6 bases for V and 4 bases for J; bases not matched to a gene: 6. CDR3 length equals 13 residues. The CDR3 region has the DNA TGCAGTGCCCCGGGACTAGGTGCAGATACGCAGTATTTT. Its translation is CSAPGLGADTQYF.

In this sample, this clonotype turned up a few times. The chain carries TRBV7-8 and TRBJ2-7, with TRBD1 identical over 9 bases. Germline loops: CDR1 SGHVS, CDR2 FQNEAQ. After removal of 5 bases from V and 6 bases from J, the junction contained 5 bases not matched to a gene. The CDR3 extends over 13 amino acids. The CDR3 spells CASSNNRGLEQYF. CDR3 coding DNA: TGTGCCAGCAGCAACAACAGGGGGCTCGAGCAGTACTTC.

V gene TRBV4-2 combines with J gene TRBJ1-3, with D perhaps TRBD1 (5 bases). Trimming pared 4 bases from V and 2 bases from J, leaving 12 bases between. The CDR3 consists of 15 residues. Per germline, CDR1 LGHNA and CDR2 YNFKEQ. The CDR3 sequence is CASSPPGTAGNTIYF. The DNA for the CDR3 is TGTGCCAGCAGCCCCCCAGGGACGGCTGGAAACACCATATATTTT.

The chain links TRBV4-1 to TRBJ1-5; no clear D. V lost 2 bases, J lost 5 bases, and 7 bases lay in between. The CDR3 is made up of 13 amino acids. CDR1 is MGHRA and CDR2 is YSYEKL in the germline V gene. The CDR3 DNA reads as TGCGCCAGCAGCCAACCCTACTATCAGCCCCAGCATTTT. Translation gives CASSQPYYQPQHF.